These 6 T cell receptor beta chains were all obtained from the same sample, sequenced in a study of cytomegalovirus exposure and HLA in healthy donors. 13 Jbeta primers and 60 Vbeta primers were used for the PCR. TCRdb's copy holds only in-frame clones and misses some; the assay was immunoSEQ multiplex PCR. Of about 140,000 clones listed, approximately 84% are singletons. Sequencing was performed on PBMCs. Every receptor here comes from a man aged 25 to 45 in good health and CMV-seropositive.

About this clone: The same CDR3 also results from other DNA sequences found in this sample. The chain recombines TRBV28 with TRBJ1-5, with TRBD1 matching 10 bases. The CDR3 covers 17 residues. Germline CDR1 reads MDHEN; CDR2 reads SYDVKM. Trimming took 7 bases from V and 0 from J; bases not matched to a gene: 9. The CDR3 coding sequence is TGTGCCAGCACCTTCGGGACAGGGGTTTTTAGCAATCAGCCCCAGCATTTT. Translating gives CASTFGTGVFSNQPQHF.

The rearrangement links TRBV7-9 to TRBJ1-5; 10 bases agree with TRBD1. In germline, CDR1 is SEHNR, CDR2 FQNEAQ (reference sequence). Trimming removed 5 bases from V and 9 bases from J; junction bases left unmatched: 13. The CDR3 spans 16 residues. The CDR3 sequence: CASSPQDRGVVGPQHF. As DNA, the CDR3 is TGTGCCAGCAGCCCACAGGACAGGGGGGTCGTAGGGCCCCAGCATTTT.

The rearrangement joins TRBV18 to TRBJ1-2; D is possibly TRBD1 (5 bases). The CDR3 contains 15 residues. CDR1 and CDR2 from the germline V gene are KGHSH and LQKENI. With 2 bases removed from V and 6 bases from J, the gap between germline ends came to 16 bases. The CDR3 bases are TGTGCCAGCTCACCAGACGACAGACCGATAAATGGCTACACCTTC. Protein product: CASSPDDRPINGYTF.

The gene calls are TRBV5-8 and TRBJ2-3; 14 bases are a match to TRBD2. The germline V gene has CDR1 SGHTS and CDR2 YDEGEE. With V trimmed by 0 bases and J by 4 bases, 1 base remained unmatched. This CDR3 is built from 16 residues. CDR3 DNA sequence: TGTGCCAGCAGCTTGGGACTAGCGGGAGGGTCAGATACGCAGTATTTT. Translation: CASSLGLAGGSDTQYF.

The chain uses TRBV9 and TRBJ2-3, with TRBD2 identical over 7 bases. The CDR3 consists of 15 residues. The ends lost 2 bases at V and 2 bases at J; junction bases unmatched: 5. In germline, CDR1 is SGDLS, CDR2 YYNGEE. DNA of the CDR3: TGTGCCAGCAGCGTGGGGGGACTAAACACAGATACGCAGTATTTT. Translating gives CASSVGGLNTDTQYF.

The chain carries TRBV2 and TRBJ2-7; D is unresolved. CDR3 length equals 16 residues. V shed 1 base and J shed 6 bases, with 19 bases lying between them. Germline V lookup: CDR1 SNHLY, CDR2 FYNNEI. Here the CDR3 reads CASSEGFSHSQVEQYF. The CDR3, as DNA: TGTGCCAGCAGTGAAGGTTTTAGTCATTCTCAGGTCGAGCAGTACTTC.